Sequencing of this TCR beta chain was carried out in a study of human T cells and chemical hapten exposure. Across the study: 0.01% DPC was applied to the upper back in patch tests, which were read at 6 days.

Stated time point: patch test 1, 2 weeks after DPC sensitization. As for treatment: therapeutic diphenylcyclopropenone sensitization with weekly scalp DPC. Single cDNA molecules in the library carried unique molecular identifiers attached during preparation. TCRdb re-analysed the RACE reads in MiXCR, keeping a single row per CDR3 protein. The sample contains about 71,000 distinct CDR3 sequences, 9.8% of which appear only once. This clonotype was seen ten or more times. The CDR3 spans 14 residues. CDR1 and CDR2 from the germline V gene are SGHDT and YYEEEE. The V end was cut by 0 bases, the J end by 6 bases, with 12 bases between.

The TCR was taken from a woman in her 40s with alopecia areata. Some clones in this sample may be carry-over from other donors' samples. Sequenced here: whole blood, sampled in connection with sensitization to the hapten diphenylcyclopropenone (DPC). The chain couples TRBV5-6 to TRBJ2-5; D may be TRBD1 (6 bases). This chain's CDR3 is CASSLAAGVKTQYF. CDR3 bases: TGTGCCAGCAGCTTGGCGGCAGGGGTGAAGACCCAGTACTTC.